The 19 T cell receptor beta chains presented below share a single source sample, sequenced in a study of shared clonotypes between healthy human individuals. Generated by immunoSEQ multiplex PCR, the TCRdb table keeps only in-frame clones and is missing some. The repertoire consists of roughly 1 million clones, with around 78% occurring once and the leading ten covering under 0.65%. Sequencing input: memory CD4+ T cells from PBMCs. Subset indicated: CD45RA-negative fraction. Receptors originate from a man aged 18 to 30 in good health. Some clones in this sample may be carry-over from other donors' samples.

V and J are TRBV28 and TRBJ1-2, with D possibly being TRBD1 (6 bases). V was shortened by 6 bases and J by 8 bases, with 25 bases between the two germline ends. Germline-derived CDR1 and CDR2 are MDHEN and SYDVKM. The CDR3 contains 16 residues. CDR3 DNA sequence: TGTGCCAGCAGGGATTCAGGACAGTTCGAGATGAGCGGCTACACCTTC. Translated, it gives CASRDSGQFEMSGYTF.

The rearrangement joins TRBV7-2 to TRBJ2-3; D is unresolved. V was trimmed by 1 base and J by 4 bases, leaving 9 bases between them. Germline values: CDR1 SGHTA, CDR2 FQGNSA. The CDR3 is made up of 14 amino acids. The CDR3 DNA is TGTGCCAGCAGCTTAGAGTACAGCGCAGATACGCAGTATTTT. As protein: CASSLEYSADTQYF.

The CDR3 spells CASSQGVASGANVLTF. In nucleotides, the CDR3 is TGCGCCAGCAGCCAAGGGGTAGCCTCTGGGGCCAACGTCCTGACTTTC. The genes are TRBV4-3 and TRBJ2-6; D gene uncertain. Trimming removed 1 base at V and 0 bases at J, with 7 bases between. There are 16 residues in the CDR3. From germline, CDR1 is LGHNA and CDR2 YSLEER.

The rearrangement joins TRBV29-1 to TRBJ2-1; tentatively, D is TRBD1 or TRBD2 (5 bases each). The CDR3 sequence is 13 residues long. The V end was cut by 5 bases, the J end by 6 bases, with 14 bases between. The germline V gene has CDR1 SQVTM and CDR2 ANQGSEA. The CDR3 coding sequence is TGCAGCGTTCCGAGGGACCTCCGCAATGAGCAGTTCTTC. Amino acids: CSVPRDLRNEQFF.

The gene calls are TRBV9 and TRBJ2-1, with a possible D match to TRBD2 (5 bases). Germline V lookup: CDR1 SGDLS, CDR2 YYNGEE. CDR3 length equals 17 residues. Between the trimmed V and J ends, which lost 4 bases and 4 bases, there was a span of 21 bases. CDR3: CASSTTPLDTIYNEQFF. CDR3 coding DNA: TGTGCCAGCAGCACGACACCACTAGATACTATATACAATGAGCAGTTCTTC.

To note about this clone: With a much larger clone just one base away, this may be a read error. The chain has TRBV7-2 and TRBJ2-6, with D uncertain. Trimming took off 6 bases at V and 3 bases at J, with 3 bases between the two ends. The germline CDR1 and CDR2 sequences are SGHTA and FQGNSA. The CDR3 loop spans 12 amino acids. The CDR3 protein is CASSYGANVLTF. The CDR3 DNA sequence: TGTGCCAGCAGTTATGGGGCCAACGTCCTGACTTTC. The full variable domain, its missing parts supplied by reference TRBV7-2 and TRBJ2-6, is GAGVSQSPSNKVTEKGKDVELRCDPISGHTALYWYRQSLGQGLEFLIYFQGNSAPDKSGLPSDRFSAERTGGSVSTLTIQRTQQEDSAVYLCASSYGANVLTFGAGSRLTVL.

The chain employs TRBV13 and TRBJ2-7; 7 positions match TRBD1. The CDR3 extends over 15 amino acids. Germline CDR1 reads PRHDT; CDR2 reads FYEKMQ (reference sequence). J was trimmed by 3 bases and V by 5 bases; bases with no gene match: 10. The CDR3 region is CASSHGGRGFYEQYF. The CDR3 DNA reads TGTGCCAGCAGCCATGGCGGCAGGGGGTTCTACGAGCAGTACTTC.

This clone occurred a few times. The chain carries TRBV4-1 and TRBJ1-2; D gene uncertain. The CDR3 contains 15 residues. Trimming stripped 1 base from V and 6 bases from J, with 15 bases between. From germline, CDR1 is MGHRA and CDR2 YSYEKL. The CDR3 sequence: CASSQVRIRGDGYTF. DNA for the CDR3: TGCGCCAGCAGCCAAGTTCGGATCCGGGGAGATGGCTACACCTTC.

The chain joins TRBV30 to TRBJ1-2, with 8 bases matching TRBD1. J gave up 2 bases and V 5 bases, and 4 bases lay outside the gene matches. This CDR3 spans 13 amino acids. Germline lookup yields CDR1 GTSNPN and CDR2 SVGIG (reference sequence). CDR3 coding DNA: TGTGCCTGGGGGACAGGAACGAACTATGGCTACACCTTC. Translated: CAWGTGTNYGYTF.

To note about this clone: This sample also contains other DNA sequences that code for the same CDR3. This CDR3 reads CASSLGDTQYF. For the CDR3, the DNA is TGTGCCAGTAGCCTGGGAGATACGCAGTATTTT. The chain carries TRBV19 and TRBJ2-3; D is unclear. Germline CDR1 and CDR2: LNHDA and SQIVND (reference sequence). The CDR3 loop spans 11 amino acids. The germline V and J ends were trimmed by 6 bases and 5 bases, with 6 bases remaining between them.

The chain uses TRBV5-8 and TRBJ1-1; 8 bases fit TRBD1. Per germline, CDR1 SGHTS and CDR2 YDEGEE. The CDR3 runs to 14 residues. J lost 4 bases, V lost 4 bases, and 6 bases had no gene match. CDR3 bases: TGTGCCAGCAGCACCAGGGGGCTGGGCACTGAAGCTTTCTTT. Amino acid sequence: CASSTRGLGTEAFF.

V usage is TRBV4-1 and J usage is TRBJ2-3; the D is unclear. Germline V lookup: CDR1 MGHRA, CDR2 YSYEKL. Trimming shortened V by 1 base and J by 5 bases, and 10 bases separated the two germline ends. There are 14 residues in the CDR3. Written as DNA, the CDR3 is TGCGCCAGCAGCCAAGCCAGAGTGGGAGATACGCAGTATTTT. It translates to CASSQARVGDTQYF.

This clone has a single count. The chain employs TRBV15 and TRBJ1-5; D remains unclear. Trimming removed 5 bases at V and 0 bases at J, with 14 bases between. The germline V gene encodes CDR1 LNHNV and CDR2 YYDKDF (reference sequence). This CDR3 is 16 amino acids long. The CDR3 DNA sequence: TGTGCCACCAGCGTCCAACCTTCAAATAGCAATCAGCCCCAGCATTTT. Translating it yields CATSVQPSNSNQPQHF.

This clone was seen many times. The V call is TRBV5-1, the J call TRBJ1-1, with 8 bases fitting TRBD1. Germline V gives CDR1 SGHRS, CDR2 YFSETQ. After removal of 3 bases from V and 0 bases from J, the junction contained 7 bases not matched to a gene. This CDR3 comprises 16 residues. CDR3 sequence (DNA): TGCGCCAGCAGCTGGGCGACAGGGGCCATGAACACTGAAGCTTTCTTT. It encodes CASSWATGAMNTEAFF.

The rearrangement joins TRBV4-3 to TRBJ2-3; D tentatively reads TRBD1 or TRBD2 (5 bases each). The CDR3 runs to 12 residues. V lost 8 bases to trimming and J lost 4 bases, with 10 bases between them. The germline V gene encodes CDR1 LGHNA and CDR2 YSLEER. CDR3 nucleotides: TGCGCCAGCCAAGGGACGGCAGATACGCAGTATTTT. It encodes CASQGTADTQYF.

This chain connects TRBV5-1 to TRBJ2-1; D remains unclear. Germline V gene lookup returns CDR1 SGHRS and CDR2 YFSETQ. V was pared by 4 bases and J by 6 bases, with 20 bases between. This CDR3 comprises 16 residues. CDR3 protein: CASSVRYQPLLNEQFF. CDR3 bases: TGCGCCAGCAGCGTGCGGTATCAGCCCCTCCTCAATGAGCAGTTCTTC.

In this sample, this clone turned up many times. The V call is TRBV4-3, the J call TRBJ1-6; TRBD1 is a possible D gene (5 bases). V shed 4 bases and J shed 0 bases, with 13 bases lying between them. The CDR3 loop spans 17 amino acids. Germline CDR1 reads LGHNA; CDR2 reads YSLEER. CDR3 coding DNA: TGCGCCAGCAGCCTATACCGACAGAGCTCCTATAATTCACCCCTCCACTTT. It is translated as CASSLYRQSSYNSPLHF.

The J gene is TRBJ1-1, the V gene TRBV6-1, with D tentatively TRBD1 (6 bases). The germline CDR1 and CDR2 sequences are MNHNS and SASEGT. The CDR3 totals 14 residues. V lost 6 bases, J lost 5 bases, and 16 bases lay in between. The CDR3 is CASRKRTVKTEAFF. The CDR3 DNA sequence: TGTGCCAGCAGAAAAAGGACAGTCAAGACTGAAGCTTTCTTT.

V is TRBV11-2 and J is TRBJ2-7; 10 positions match TRBD2. From germline, CDR1 is SGHAT and CDR2 FQNNGV. Trimming cost V 3 bases and J 1 base; bases outside gene matches: 3. The CDR3 runs to 15 residues. The CDR3 DNA sequence: TGTGCCAGCAGCTTGCCGGGACTAGCGTCCTACGAGCAGTACTTC. This codes for CASSLPGLASYEQYF.